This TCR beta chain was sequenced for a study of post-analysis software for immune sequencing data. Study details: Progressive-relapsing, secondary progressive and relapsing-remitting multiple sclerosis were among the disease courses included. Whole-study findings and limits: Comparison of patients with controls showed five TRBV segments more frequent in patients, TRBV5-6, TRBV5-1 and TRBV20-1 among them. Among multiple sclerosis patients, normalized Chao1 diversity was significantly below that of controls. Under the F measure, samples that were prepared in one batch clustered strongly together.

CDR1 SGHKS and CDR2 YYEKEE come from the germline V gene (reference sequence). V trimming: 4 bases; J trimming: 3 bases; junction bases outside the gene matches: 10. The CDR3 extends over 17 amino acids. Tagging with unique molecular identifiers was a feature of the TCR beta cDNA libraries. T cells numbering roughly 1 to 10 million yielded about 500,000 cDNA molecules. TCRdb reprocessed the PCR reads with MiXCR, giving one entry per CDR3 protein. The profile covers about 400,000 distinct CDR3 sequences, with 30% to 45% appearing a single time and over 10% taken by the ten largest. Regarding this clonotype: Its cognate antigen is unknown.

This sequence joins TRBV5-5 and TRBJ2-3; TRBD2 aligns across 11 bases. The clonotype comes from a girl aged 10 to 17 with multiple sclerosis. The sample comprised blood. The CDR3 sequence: CASSGGLAGRRTDTQYF. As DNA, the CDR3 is TGTGCCAGCAGCGGTGGACTAGCGGGCCGTAGGACAGATACGCAGTATTTT.